This TCR beta chain derives from a study of blood T cell repertoires in COVID-19. This clone showed up just a few times. Germline CDR1 SEHNR, CDR2 FQNEAQ (reference sequence). The CDR3 runs to 18 residues. V trimming: 5 bases; J trimming: 0 bases; junction bases outside the gene matches: 14. Per the study methods: Nucleated cell number was recorded as an estimate derived from reference gene primer amplification. Libraries were prepared by immunoSEQ multiplex PCR; TCRdb keeps only in-frame clonotypes and omits some of them. V and J calls plus clone size are reproduced from that table; the DNA served to infer D and trimming. The data hold 120,000 to 150,000 clones, with almost 80% observed a single time.

The V gene is TRBV7-9, the J gene TRBJ2-7; TRBD2 aligns across 9 bases. The specimen was peripheral blood. This TCR came from a middle-aged man with active or convalescent COVID-19. CDR3 sequence: CASSPHSREGSSSYEQYF. CDR3 nucleotides: TGTGCCAGCAGCCCCCACTCGCGGGAGGGATCTAGCTCCTACGAGCAGTACTTC.